A single sample gave rise to the 26 T cell receptor beta chains below, sequenced in a study of T-cell memory formation after mild COVID-19 (dated by TCRdb to about 2021). Library construction relied on 5' RACE. Sequencing was carried out with an Illumina NovaSeq 6000. In TCRdb, the public reads were trimmed at Q25 with fastp and aligned with MiXCR, with productive beta chains retained. For every CDR3 protein sequence, its rows merge into one entry that carries the most common genes and DNA. The sample records just over 400,000 distinct CDR3 sequences, more than 20% of which are singletons. The ten largest account for about 12% of the sample. The sample consisted of PBMCs or a T cell subset sorted from them (not recorded which). The receptors come from an adult woman who had mild COVID-19 (a few samples of this study predate the infection). The sample titles of this study are shuffled in the database, so cell type and time point are left out; the donor was told from shared clones.

This clonotype occurred many times. The gene calls are TRBV29-1 and TRBJ1-1; 9 nucleotides match TRBD1. Trimming cost V 1 base and J 7 bases; bases outside gene matches: 4. This CDR3 comprises 13 residues. Germline V gives CDR1 SQVTM, CDR2 ANQGSEA. CDR3 DNA: TGCAGCGTTGAAGGGACAGGGGAGGTTGAAGCTTTCTTT. It translates to CSVEGTGEVEAFF.

This rearrangement joins TRBV10-3 to TRBJ1-1; possible D gene TRBD1, 5 bases. The CDR3 covers 13 residues. Trimming removed 7 bases from V and 4 bases from J, with 13 bases in between. The germline CDR1 and CDR2 sequences are ENHRY and SYGVKD. DNA for the CDR3: TGTGCCATCAAGGACACGGTGCGCACTGAAGCTTTCTTT. Residues: CAIKDTVRTEAFF.

This clonotype was recorded a few times. J is TRBJ2-3 and V is TRBV29-1; TRBD2 agrees at 9 bases. The V and J ends lost 4 bases and 3 bases, in that order; junction bases with no gene match: 11. The CDR3 is 16 residues long. Looked up from germline, CDR1 is SQVTM and CDR2 is ANQGSEA. CDR3 amino acids: CSVGTLAGPGTDTQYF. The CDR3 bases are TGCAGCGTTGGTACCCTAGCGGGACCGGGAACAGATACGCAGTATTTT.

The chain combines TRBV12-3 or TRBV12-4 with TRBJ2-3; 9 bases fit TRBD2. With V trimmed by 4 bases and J by 2 bases, 4 bases remained unmatched. There are 15 residues in the CDR3. The CDR3 DNA follows: TGTGCCAGCAGTTCAGCGGGGGGCGTCACAGATACGCAGTATTTT. Its protein is CASSSAGGVTDTQYF.

The genes are TRBV20-1 and TRBJ1-2, with TRBD1 matching over 7 bases. This CDR3 has 14 amino acids. Per germline, CDR1 DFQATT and CDR2 SNEGSKA (reference sequence). This CDR3 reads CSASRQGLGYGYTF. In DNA, the CDR3 is TGCAGCGCTTCAAGACAGGGTCTCGGCTATGGCTACACCTTC.

CDR3: CATRQGSPVKLFF. CDR3 bases: TGTGCCACCCGACAGGGGTCCCCCGTGAAGCTGTTTTTT. This chain links TRBV19 with TRBJ2-2, with 8 bases matching TRBD1. V shed 10 bases and J 12 bases; nucleotides not matched to a gene: 13. This CDR3 contains 13 residues. Germline V gene sequence: CDR1 LNHDA, CDR2 SQIVND (reference sequence).

This clonotype came up a few times. This rearrangement joins TRBV29-1 to TRBJ1-2, with 9 bases identical to TRBD1. V was clipped by 4 bases and J by 2 bases; unmatched bases: 5. The CDR3 is made up of 14 amino acids. Per the germline V gene, CDR1 is SQVTM and CDR2 is ANQGSEA. Here the CDR3 DNA reads TGCAGCGTTGCGTCGGGACAGGGCAACTATGGCTACACCTTC. This codes for CSVASGQGNYGYTF.

In this sample, this clonotype turned up many times. One junction end does not reproduce the germline sequence, and a read error may be involved. The chain couples TRBV5-1 to TRBJ2-7, with D hard to call. The CDR3 is 12 residues long. Germline assignment: CDR1 SGHRS and CDR2 YFSETQ. CDR3 coding DNA: TGTGCCAGCAGCTTGGATCGCTACGAGCAGTACTTC. Protein sequence: CASSLDRYEQYF.

Worth noting for this clonotype: Mismatch with germline at one junction end may stem from a read error. This rearrangement joins TRBV7-6 to TRBJ1-3; D call uncertain. This CDR3 spans 14 amino acids. Germline V gene sequence: CDR1 SGHVS, CDR2 FNYEAQ. CDR3 residues: CVSSPGRTGNTIYF. The CDR3 bases are TGTGTCAGCAGCCCAGGAAGAACTGGAAACACCATATATTTT.

In its sample, this clonotype was seen a few times. V and J are TRBV27 and TRBJ2-2, with D maybe TRBD1 (6 bases). The germline gives CDR1 MNHEY, CDR2 SMNVEV (reference sequence). V dropped 4 bases and J dropped 5 bases, with 11 bases sitting between them. The CDR3 contains 14 residues. In DNA, the CDR3 is TGTGCCAGCAGTTGGGGGCGAGGGACCGGGGAGCTGTTTTTT. Amino acids: CASSWGRGTGELFF.

The chain employs TRBV20-1 and TRBJ1-1; 8 bases agree with TRBD1. The CDR3 loop spans 13 amino acids. Germline V lookup: CDR1 DFQATT, CDR2 SNEGSKA (reference sequence). With 5 bases clipped from V and 4 bases from J, the junction kept 6 bases outside the gene matches. The CDR3 region has the DNA TGCAGTGCTTCCGGACAGGGAACCACTGAAGCTTTCTTT. It specifies CSASGQGTTEAFF.

This clonotype appeared a few times. This sequence joins TRBV7-6 and TRBJ2-2; D uncertain. The V end lost 5 bases, the J end lost 1 base, and 8 bases lay between the germline ends. The CDR3 spans 14 residues. Per the germline V gene, CDR1 is SGHVS and CDR2 is FNYEAQ. The CDR3 sequence: CASSPWGNTGELFF. The CDR3 bases are TGTGCCAGCAGCCCATGGGGGAACACCGGGGAGCTGTTTTTT.

The chain couples TRBV12-5 to TRBJ1-5; 9 positions match TRBD1. The CDR3 has 16 residues. Per the germline V gene, CDR1 is LGHNT and CDR2 is FRNRAP. The ends lost 0 bases at V and 6 bases at J; junction bases unmatched: 6. CDR3 bases: TGTGCTAGTGGTTTGGTACCTGGGACAGGGATTCAGCCCCAGCATTTT. It codes for CASGLVPGTGIQPQHF.

This clonotype was observed a handful of times. This chain uses TRBV5-1 with TRBJ1-2; 7 nucleotides agree with TRBD1. Germline lookup yields CDR1 SGHRS and CDR2 YFSETQ. The CDR3 sequence is 16 residues long. The J segment lost 4 bases and the V segment lost 0 bases, leaving 9 bases of the junction unmatched. DNA for the CDR3: TGCGCCAGCAGCTTGGCCGGGTCGGGACAGAGCTATGGCTACACCTTC. Protein: CASSLAGSGQSYGYTF.

The V call is TRBV7-2, the J call TRBJ2-7, with D perhaps TRBD2 (6 bases). CDR3 length: 15 amino acids. Deletions cut 3 bases from V and 0 bases from J, with 12 bases between. Germline V gene data show CDR1 as SGHTA and CDR2 as FQGNSA. CDR3 loop: CASSFKWDFSYEQYF. The DNA for the CDR3 is TGTGCCAGCAGCTTCAAGTGGGACTTCTCCTACGAGCAGTACTTC.

This chain links TRBV3-1 with TRBJ1-4, with D perhaps matching TRBD1 (5 bases). The CDR3 totals 16 residues. CDR1 is LGHDT and CDR2 is YNNKEL in the germline V gene (reference sequence). The V gene lost 4 bases and the J gene lost 8 bases, with 20 bases spanning the gap. The DNA of the CDR3 is TGTGCCAGCAGCCTGTACGAGCAGGGAATGGAGGAAAAACTGTTTTTT. Protein sequence: CASSLYEQGMEEKLFF.

This clonotype occurred a few times. The J gene is TRBJ2-6, the V gene TRBV5-5, with D perhaps TRBD1 or TRBD2 (5 bases each). Germline-derived CDR1 and CDR2 are SGHKS and YYEKEE (reference sequence). Trimming took 2 bases from V and 4 from J, leaving 16 bases between them. This CDR3 is 17 amino acids long. The CDR3 region has the DNA TGTGCCAGCAGCTTTGGGACGTCATCCCTCGGGGCCAACGTCCTGACTTTC. This translates into CASSFGTSSLGANVLTF. Using reference TRBV5-5 and TRBJ2-6 for the parts outside the CDR3, the full variable domain is DAGVTQSPTHLIKTRGQQVTLRCSPISGHKSVSWYQQVLGQGPQFIFQYYEKEERGRGNFPDRFSARQFPNYSSELNVNALLLGDSALYLCASSFGTSSLGANVLTFGAGSRLTVL.

The sample holds a few counts of this clonotype. The chain recombines TRBV12-3 or TRBV12-4 with TRBJ2-1; D gene unclear. The CDR3 extends over 17 amino acids. Deletions cut 1 base from V and 0 bases from J, with 13 bases between. The CDR3 sequence: CASSLVLGRSSYNEQFF. The DNA for the CDR3 is TGTGCCAGCAGTTTAGTACTCGGACGAAGCTCCTACAATGAGCAGTTCTTC.

This clonotype came up many times. The V gene is TRBV6-5, the J gene TRBJ1-4; unclear D gene. This CDR3 has 14 amino acids. Deletions cut 0 bases from V and 7 bases from J, with 9 bases between. Germline-derived CDR1 and CDR2 are MNHEY and SVGAGI. Here the CDR3 DNA reads TGTGCCAGCAGTTACTCGGGGAGATCTGAAAAACTGTTTTTT. Protein product: CASSYSGRSEKLFF.

This rearrangement joins TRBV10-3 to TRBJ2-1; 9 bases align to TRBD2. CDR1 is ENHRY and CDR2 is SYGVKD in the germline V gene. V gave up 8 bases and J gave up 7 bases; unmatched junction bases: 9. The CDR3 runs 14 residues. The CDR3 nucleotides are TGTGCCATCGAGGAAGCGGGGGGCGGGAATGAGCAGTTCTTC. Its protein is CAIEEAGGGNEQFF.

The rearrangement joins TRBV9 to TRBJ1-4; no definite D call. V was shortened by 0 bases and J by 0 bases, with 6 bases between the two germline ends. The CDR3 extends over 15 amino acids. Germline CDR1 is SGDLS and CDR2 is YYNGEE. CDR3 sequence reads: CASSVGAATNEKLFF. CDR3 bases: TGTGCCAGCAGCGTAGGGGCAGCAACTAATGAAAAACTGTTTTTT. The variable domain in full, with the rest retrieved from reference TRBV9 and TRBJ1-4, is DSGVTQTPKHLITATGQRVTLRCSPRSGDLSVYWYQQSLDQGLQFLIQYYNGEERAKGNILERFSAQQFPDLHSELNLSSLELGDSALYFCASSVGAATNEKLFFGSGTQLSVL.

This CDR3 is CSVRVGTEAFF. As DNA, the CDR3 is TGCAGCGTTCGCGTGGGCACTGAAGCTTTCTTT. The gene calls are TRBV29-1 and TRBJ1-1; D remains unclear. The V end was cut by 5 bases, the J end by 4 bases, with 8 bases between. Germline V gives CDR1 SQVTM, CDR2 ANQGSEA. The CDR3 loop spans 11 amino acids.

This clonotype has only a few counts. The chain uses TRBV2 and TRBJ2-3; tentatively, D is TRBD1 (5 bases). Trimming left V 6 bases short and J 1 base short, with 14 bases between. The CDR3 runs to 15 residues. Per germline, CDR1 SNHLY and CDR2 FYNNEI. This chain's CDR3 is CASRGVSVGTDTQYF. CDR3 nucleotide sequence: TGTGCCAGCAGAGGGGTTTCTGTCGGCACAGATACGCAGTATTTT.

V and J are TRBV7-3 and TRBJ2-2; D is uncertain. Germline-derived CDR1 and CDR2 are SGHTA and FQGTGA. The CDR3 is 13 residues long. Trimming shortened V by 3 bases and J by 7 bases, and 9 bases separated the two germline ends. CDR3 in amino acids: CASSLTIGGELFF. CDR3 sequence (DNA): TGTGCCAGCAGCTTGACAATTGGCGGGGAGCTGTTTTTT. The variable domain in full, completed from reference TRBV7-3 and TRBJ2-2, reads GAGVSQTPSNKVTEKGKYVELRCDPISGHTALYWYRQSLGQGPEFLIYFQGTGAADDSGLPNDRFFAVRPEGSVSTLKIQRTERGDSAVYLCASSLTIGGELFFGEGSRLTVL.

V and J are TRBV10-3 and TRBJ2-7; TRBD2 matches at 8 bases. This CDR3 is built from 14 residues. Germline CDR1 is ENHRY and CDR2 is SYGVKD. The V gene end was trimmed by 8 bases and the J gene end by 0 bases; junction bases not matched to a gene: 6. CDR3 residues: CAIARGGSSYEQYF. In DNA form, the CDR3 reads TGTGCCATCGCCCGGGGGGGTAGCTCCTACGAGCAGTACTTC.

The table lists this clonotype with a few counts. The gene calls are TRBV20-1 and TRBJ2-7; maybe TRBD2 (6 bases). Per the germline V gene, CDR1 is DFQATT and CDR2 is SNEGSKA (reference sequence). V was shortened by 4 bases and J by 2 bases, with 15 bases between the two germline ends. The CDR3 extends over 14 amino acids. CDR3 loop: CSATGLATTYEQYF. For the CDR3, the DNA is TGCAGTGCTACTGGGCTAGCGACAACCTACGAGCAGTACTTC.